Following are 10 T cell receptor beta chains from one sample sequenced in a study of low-dose radiotherapy and immunotherapy resistance in tumors. Noted time point: before trial treatment. TRAV and TRBV primers primed cDNA for both TCRalpha and TCRbeta. The authors amplified TCRs for about 20 PCR cycles with a constant-region primer and a V-primer adapter. Using its own MiXCR run on the reads, TCRdb lists one record per CDR3 protein. This table holds tens of thousands of distinct CDR3 sequences, 15% to 20% found once. Sample: PBMCs, taken before treatment. All receptors come from a male donor with prostate cancer.

Remarks on this clonotype: A single base is all that separates this from a far larger clone, so a read error is likely. The chain recombines TRBV13 with TRBJ2-3; D is uncertain. Germline lookup yields CDR1 PRHDT and CDR2 FYEKMQ (reference sequence). This CDR3 has 15 residues. CDR3 DNA: TGTGCCACCAGCAGAGAAGCCGCTCCGGCAGATACGCAGTATTTT. Its protein product is CATSREAAPADTQYF.

Ten or more counts support this clonotype. The rearrangement joins TRBV27 to TRBJ1-4; 9 bases agree with TRBD1. Germline V CDR1 and CDR2: MNHEY, SMNVEV (reference sequence). The CDR3 length is 19 residues. The J segment lost 1 base and the V segment lost 4 bases, leaving 13 bases of the junction unmatched. The CDR3 loop reads CASSSTQGARILTNEKLFF. CDR3 coding DNA: TGTGCCAGCAGTTCTACACAGGGGGCGAGGATATTAACTAATGAAAAACTGTTTTTT.

This chain uses TRBV12-3 or TRBV12-4 with TRBJ2-5; D is undetermined. This CDR3 is built from 16 residues. The V and J ends lost 4 bases and 5 bases respectively, with 20 bases between them. The CDR3 DNA reads as TGTGCCAGCAGTTGGATGGTGGGGATCCTTGGGGAGACCCAGTACTTC. Protein: CASSWMVGILGETQYF.

There are many counts of this clonotype. The chain links TRBV6-2 or TRBV6-3 to TRBJ1-6; D possibly corresponds to TRBD1 (5 bases). V shed 5 bases and J shed 6 bases, with 17 bases lying between them. Germline CDR1 and CDR2: MNHEY and SVGEGT. CDR3 length: 16 amino acids. In nucleotides, the CDR3 is TGTGCCAGCAGTGAAGAACGGGACGGCCGTAATTCACCCCTCCACTTT. As protein: CASSEERDGRNSPLHF.

This clonotype was detected ten times or more. The gene calls are TRBV7-2 and TRBJ1-1; 10 bases agree with TRBD1. V was pared by 2 bases and J by 6 bases, with 6 bases of the junction left unmatched. Germline values: CDR1 SGHTA, CDR2 FQGNSA. The CDR3 has 15 residues. The CDR3 DNA is TGTGCCAGCAGCTTAAGGCGACAGGGGGCGGCTGAAGCTTTCTTT. Translated: CASSLRRQGAAEAFF. Supplemented by reference TRBV7-2 and TRBJ1-1, the full variable domain reads GAGVSQSPSNKVTEKGKDVELRCDPISGHTALYWYRQSLGQGLEFLIYFQGNSAPDKSGLPSDRFSAERTGGSVSTLTIQRTQQEDSAVYLCASSLRRQGAAEAFFGQGTRLTVV.

This clonotype was counted at least ten times. The J gene is TRBJ2-7, the V gene TRBV2; 9 nucleotides agree with TRBD1. This CDR3 is 14 amino acids long. Germline CDR1 is SNHLY and CDR2 is FYNNEI. The J segment lost 1 base and the V segment lost 8 bases, leaving 6 bases of the junction unmatched. The CDR3 here is CASALGQGSYEQYF. The CDR3 coding sequence is TGTGCCAGCGCCCTGGGACAGGGATCCTACGAGCAGTACTTC.

The J gene is TRBJ2-1, the V gene TRBV29-1; 8 bases are a match to TRBD1. V dropped 4 bases and J dropped 1; count of bases not matched to a gene: 6. This CDR3 has 15 residues. The germline V gene has CDR1 SQVTM and CDR2 ANQGSEA. This CDR3 reads CSVGVQGGSYNEQFF. The CDR3 DNA reads TGCAGCGTTGGGGTACAGGGGGGTTCCTACAATGAGCAGTTCTTC.

This clonotype was found many times. The V gene is TRBV11-2, the J gene TRBJ2-7; D ambiguous. V was clipped by 0 bases and J by 3 bases, with 12 bases between them. This CDR3 spans 15 amino acids. Germline-derived CDR1 and CDR2 are SGHAT and FQNNGV. The CDR3 loop is CASSLDLGRSYEQYF. The CDR3 region has the DNA TGTGCCAGCAGCTTAGATCTTGGCAGAAGCTACGAGCAGTACTTC.

This clonotype has at least ten counts. This rearrangement joins TRBV2 to TRBJ1-4; the D gene is possibly TRBD1 (6 bases). Germline-derived CDR1 and CDR2 are SNHLY and FYNNEI. This CDR3 contains 14 residues. V lost 5 bases to trimming and J lost 8 bases, with 15 bases between them. The CDR3 is CASSSGRGSEKLFF. The CDR3 nucleotides read TGTGCCAGCAGTTCTGGCAGGGGAAGCGAAAAACTGTTTTTT.

This clonotype has just a few counts. V gene TRBV5-1 combines with J gene TRBJ1-2, with D hard to call. This CDR3 contains 13 residues. Germline V gene lookup returns CDR1 SGHRS and CDR2 YFSETQ. The ends were cut back, 2 bases at V and 11 bases at J, with 16 bases in the middle. CDR3 sequence reads: CASSFPGQSVYTF. The DNA of the CDR3 is TGCGCCAGCAGCTTCCCGGGCCAGTCGGTGTACACCTTC.